Sequencing of this T cell receptor beta chain was carried out in a study of T-cell reconstitution after alpha-beta-depleted transplantation in children. Study-wide points: Surviving recipient T cells and thymic progenitors produced the high day-60 TCRbeta diversity seen in some patients. Where alpha-beta T cells came from about two months after transplant was reportedly several hundred expanded graft clones. At one year after transplant, newly produced T cells mostly accounted for T-cell counts and diversity.

This clonotype came up a few times. Its antigen is as yet unknown. The TCRbeta library incorporated unique molecular identifiers. TCRdb processed the PCR reads anew with MiXCR; each CDR3 protein has one entry. Among 44,000 or so distinct CDR3 sequences listed, around 9% were seen once. The sequences come from PBMCs, mostly from graft donor cells, collected 60 days after TCRalphabeta/CD19-depleted stem cell transplant. The TCR sequence derives from a male patient aged 2 to 9 who had a stem cell transplant for chronic granulomatous disease, so the T cells may come from the graft donor.

Here the CDR3 reads CASRGRDSQPQHF. The CDR3 DNA reads as TGTGCCAGCAGGGGCAGGGATAGTCAGCCCCAGCATTTT. This chain connects TRBV27 to TRBJ1-5; perhaps TRBD1 as D (5 bases). Germline V gives CDR1 MNHEY, CDR2 SMNVEV (reference sequence). CDR3 length: 13 amino acids. Trimming removed 6 bases from V and 6 bases from J, with 12 bases in between.